The source of this TCR beta chain is a study of blood T cell repertoires in COVID-19. Only in-frame clones appear in the TCRdb table, and some are missing; sequencing was by immunoSEQ multiplex PCR. The repertoire holds 150,000 or so clones, around 80% seen once, with less than 3.5% in the top ten. The V gene end was trimmed by 5 bases and the J gene end by 7 bases; junction bases not matched to a gene: 11. CDR1 and CDR2 (germline): SGHDT, YYEEEE. The CDR3 runs to 16 residues. The chain recombines TRBV5-6 with TRBJ1-6; 8 bases are a match to TRBD1. The source is a woman aged 55-69 years with acute or convalescent COVID-19. The sample consisted of peripheral blood. CDR3 DNA sequence: TGTGCCAGCAGGGAGCAGGGGGCGCCAAACAATTCACCCCTCCACTTT. The encoded protein is CASREQGAPNNSPLHF.